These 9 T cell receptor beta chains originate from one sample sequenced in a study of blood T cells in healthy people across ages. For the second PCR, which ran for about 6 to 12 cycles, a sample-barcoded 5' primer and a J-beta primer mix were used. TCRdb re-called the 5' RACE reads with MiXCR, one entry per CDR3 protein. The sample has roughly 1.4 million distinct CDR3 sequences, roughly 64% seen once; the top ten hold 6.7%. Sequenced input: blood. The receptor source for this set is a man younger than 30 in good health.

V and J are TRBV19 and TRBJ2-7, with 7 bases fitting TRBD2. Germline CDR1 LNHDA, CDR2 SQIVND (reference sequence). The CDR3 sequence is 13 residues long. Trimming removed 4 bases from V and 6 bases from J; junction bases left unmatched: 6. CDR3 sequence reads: CASSTQAGFEQYF. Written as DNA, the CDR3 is TGTGCCAGTAGTACCCAAGCGGGGTTCGAGCAGTACTTC.

CDR3 nucleotide sequence: TGCGCCAGCAGCCAGTTATCCGCGAGGGATACGCAGTATTTT. Its translation is CASSQLSARDTQYF. This chain connects TRBV4-1 to TRBJ2-3; D is unresolved. The CDR3 is 14 amino acids. Germline CDR1 MGHRA, CDR2 YSYEKL. Trimming removed 3 bases at V and 6 bases at J, with 13 bases between.

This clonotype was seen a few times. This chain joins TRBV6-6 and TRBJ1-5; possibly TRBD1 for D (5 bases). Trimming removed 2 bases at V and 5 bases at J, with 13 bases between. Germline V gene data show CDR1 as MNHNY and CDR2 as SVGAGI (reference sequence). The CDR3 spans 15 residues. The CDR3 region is CASSYGRVKDQPQHF. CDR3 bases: TGTGCCAGCAGTTACGGCAGGGTTAAGGATCAGCCCCAGCATTTT.

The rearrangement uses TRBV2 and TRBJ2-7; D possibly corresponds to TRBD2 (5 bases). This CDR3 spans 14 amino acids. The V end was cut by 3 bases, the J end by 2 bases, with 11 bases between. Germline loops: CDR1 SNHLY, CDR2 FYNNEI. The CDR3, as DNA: TGTGCCAGCAGTGATTTGGTCGGGGCCTACGAGCAGTACTTC. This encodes CASSDLVGAYEQYF.

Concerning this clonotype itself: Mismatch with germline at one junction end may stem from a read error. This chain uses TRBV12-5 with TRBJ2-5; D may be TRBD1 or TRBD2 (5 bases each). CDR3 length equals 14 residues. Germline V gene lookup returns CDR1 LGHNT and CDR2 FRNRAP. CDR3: CASGVVPPLGEQYF. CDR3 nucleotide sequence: TGTGCTAGTGGTGTGGTACCTCCTCTAGGGGAGCAGTACTTC. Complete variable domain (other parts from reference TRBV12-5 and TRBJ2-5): DARVTQTPRHKVTEMGQEVTMRCQPILGHNTVFWYRQTMMQGLELLAYFRNRAPLDDSGMPKDRFSAEMPDATLATLKIQPSEPRDSAVYFCASGVVPPLGEQYFGPGTRLLVL.

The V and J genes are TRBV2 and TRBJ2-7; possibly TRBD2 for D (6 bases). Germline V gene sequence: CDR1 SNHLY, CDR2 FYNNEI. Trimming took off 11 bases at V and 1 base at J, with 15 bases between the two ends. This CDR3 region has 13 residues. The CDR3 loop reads CALRGLGSYEQYF. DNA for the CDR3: TGTGCCCTCCGGGGACTCGGATCCTACGAGCAGTACTTC.

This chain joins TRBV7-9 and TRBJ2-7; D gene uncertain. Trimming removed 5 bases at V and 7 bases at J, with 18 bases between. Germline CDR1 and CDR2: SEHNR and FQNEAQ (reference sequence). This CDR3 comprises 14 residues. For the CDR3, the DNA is TGTGCCAGCAGCCCCACTACGGGCAGAGGAGAGCAGTACTTC. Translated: CASSPTTGRGEQYF.

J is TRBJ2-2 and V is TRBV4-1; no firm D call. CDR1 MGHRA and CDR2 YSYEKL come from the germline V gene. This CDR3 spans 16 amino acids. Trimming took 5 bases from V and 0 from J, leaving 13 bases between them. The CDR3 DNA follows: TGCGCCAGCAGCTCAGCCGGTACTTCGAACACCGGGGAGCTGTTTTTT. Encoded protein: CASSSAGTSNTGELFF.

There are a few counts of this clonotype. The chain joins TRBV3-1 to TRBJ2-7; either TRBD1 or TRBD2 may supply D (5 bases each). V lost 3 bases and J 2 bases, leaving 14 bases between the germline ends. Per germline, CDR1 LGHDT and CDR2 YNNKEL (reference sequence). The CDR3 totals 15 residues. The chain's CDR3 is CASSQGRAGTYEQYF. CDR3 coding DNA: TGTGCCAGCAGCCAGGGACGTGCTGGGACCTACGAGCAGTACTTC.